These 28 T cell receptor beta chains share one sample of origin, sequenced in a study of T cell responses to AZD1222 COVID-19 vaccine (dated by TCRdb to 2020 to 2023). The sample's time point, from its label and the paper: baseline before first vaccination. To prepare the library, the immunoSEQ multiplex PCR assay was applied. In TCRdb, the immuneACCESS table is reduced to in-frame sequences with V and J assigned. These tables do not hold every clone; where another copy was compared, an unresolved V gene accounts for under half, and the others remain unexplained. The sample table holds 65,000 to 75,000 clones, of which 80% to 90% were seen once. 21% of the sample lies in the top ten. The sample here was peripheral blood, taken on day 0 of AZD1222 vaccination. The receptors originated from an adult in good health.

CDR3 loop: CASTPRVPYEQYF. The CDR3 DNA reads as TGTGCCAGCACCCCAAGGGTACCCTACGAGCAGTACTTC. The rearrangement uses TRBV27 and TRBJ2-7, with no clear D. CDR1 and CDR2 from the germline V gene are MNHEY and SMNVEV (reference sequence). Trimming cost V 7 bases and J 2 bases, with 12 bases left between them. The CDR3 sequence is 13 residues long.

The rearrangement links TRBV5-4 to TRBJ2-2; no clear D. In germline, CDR1 is SGHNT, CDR2 YYREEE (reference sequence). The CDR3 is 12 amino acids. With 0 bases removed from V and 6 bases from J, the gap between germline ends came to 3 bases. The CDR3 is CASSLVSGELFF. In DNA, the CDR3 is TGTGCCAGCAGCTTGGTTTCCGGGGAGCTGTTTTTT.

For the CDR3, the DNA is TGTGCCAGCTCTCCGGGACAGGGGGTAGTAGAGAATGGCTACACCTTC. Its translation: CASSPGQGVVENGYTF. The V call is TRBV27, the J call TRBJ1-2; 11 bases line up with TRBD1. J lost 6 bases, V lost 8 bases, and 14 bases had no gene match. Per germline, CDR1 MNHEY and CDR2 SMNVEV (reference sequence). CDR3 length: 16 amino acids.

The chain employs TRBV25-1 and TRBJ1-1; D is ambiguous. Looked up from germline, CDR1 is MGHDK and CDR2 is SYGVNS. The V gene lost 3 bases and the J gene lost 3 bases, with 5 bases spanning the gap. CDR3 length: 12 amino acids. The CDR3 region has the DNA TGTGCCAGCAGTGAGGGTCACACTGAAGCTTTCTTT. Translating gives CASSEGHTEAFF.

This clone was recorded once. The J gene is TRBJ2-3, the V gene TRBV7-2; possible D gene TRBD2, 8 bases. V was clipped by 11 bases and J by 4 bases, with 22 bases between them. The CDR3 contains 15 residues. From germline, CDR1 is SGHTA and CDR2 FQGNSA. The CDR3: CAAQGKRENADTQYF. The CDR3 nucleotides read TGTGCCGCACAGGGGAAGCGGGAGAACGCAGATACGCAGTATTTT.

This chain uses TRBV7-3 with TRBJ1-1; perhaps TRBD1 as D (5 bases). Per germline, CDR1 SGHTA and CDR2 FQGTGA. The CDR3 length is 14 residues. V gave up 5 bases and J gave up 3 bases, with 13 bases separating them. CDR3: CASSRGPWDTEAFF. The CDR3 DNA sequence: TGTGCCAGCAGCAGGGGCCCCTGGGACACTGAAGCTTTCTTT.

The CDR3 DNA sequence: TGTGCCAGTAGTATTGGGGAAGGCCTTTCACCCCTCCACTTT. This encodes CASSIGEGLSPLHF. The chain uses TRBV19 and TRBJ1-6; D remains ambiguous. The V gene lost 3 bases and the J gene lost 9 bases, with 12 bases spanning the gap. Germline CDR1 and CDR2: LNHDA and SQIVND (reference sequence). The length of the CDR3 is 14 residues.

In this sample, this clone turned up a few times. The chain combines TRBV5-5 with TRBJ2-7; D is undetermined. The germline gives CDR1 SGHKS, CDR2 YYEKEE (reference sequence). CDR3 length: 12 residues. Trimming cost V 3 bases and J 1 base, with 5 bases left between them. In DNA, the CDR3 is TGTGCCAGCAGCTACGTTTCCTACGAGCAGTACTTC. This encodes CASSYVSYEQYF.

The chain couples TRBV25-1 to TRBJ1-1; 10 bases agree with TRBD1. Losses at the gene ends were 1 base for V and 2 bases for J; bases not matched to a gene: 10. This CDR3 is 18 amino acids long. Germline CDR1 reads MGHDK; CDR2 reads SYGVNS. The CDR3 region is CASSELDGTGDHNTEAFF. Here the CDR3 DNA reads TGTGCCAGCAGTGAATTGGATGGGACAGGGGACCATAACACTGAAGCTTTCTTT.

The chain uses TRBV7-2 and TRBJ2-2, with D possibly being TRBD1 or TRBD2 (5 bases each). This CDR3 has 17 residues. Per the germline V gene, CDR1 is SGHTA and CDR2 is FQGNSA. Trimming took off 1 base at V and 4 bases at J, with 16 bases between the two ends. CDR3 bases: TGTGCCAGCAGCTTAGACGGGGCCACCGCGGGCACCGGGGAGCTGTTTTTT. It encodes CASSLDGATAGTGELFF. The full variable domain, with the rest looked up from reference TRBV7-2 and TRBJ2-2, is GAGVSQSPSNKVTEKGKDVELRCDPISGHTALYWYRQSLGQGLEFLIYFQGNSAPDKSGLPSDRFSAERTGGSVSTLTIQRTQQEDSAVYLCASSLDGATAGTGELFFGEGSRLTVL.

This chain uses TRBV6-6 with TRBJ1-3; D call uncertain. The CDR3 sequence is 15 residues long. V lost 1 base and J 3 bases, leaving 10 bases between the germline ends. Per germline, CDR1 MNHNY and CDR2 SVGAGI (reference sequence). The CDR3 reads CASSYLGSGGNTIYF. The CDR3 DNA is TGTGCCAGCAGTTACTTGGGCAGTGGTGGAAACACCATATATTTT.

Notes on this clone: At the DNA level, this CDR3 is encoded by other sequences in the same sample as well. The chain employs TRBV7-8 and TRBJ1-5, with D perhaps matching TRBD1 (5 bases). In germline, CDR1 is SGHVS, CDR2 FQNEAQ. The germline V and J ends were trimmed by 2 bases and 4 bases, with 6 bases remaining between them. This CDR3 is built from 13 residues. In nucleotides, the CDR3 is TGTGCCAGCAGCTTACAGGGAAATCAGCCCCAGCATTTT. Translating gives CASSLQGNQPQHF.

The chain uses TRBV4-3 and TRBJ2-7, with D perhaps assigned TRBD1 or TRBD2 (6 bases each). The V and J ends lost 0 bases and 3 bases respectively, with 15 bases between them. This CDR3 has 16 amino acids. The germline gives CDR1 LGHNA, CDR2 YSLEER. This CDR3 reads CASSQESRGDGYEQYF. The DNA of the CDR3 is TGCGCCAGCAGCCAAGAGAGTAGGGGGGACGGCTACGAGCAGTACTTC.

As to this clone: Distinct nucleotide sequences in the sample also encode this CDR3. The chain carries TRBV29-1 and TRBJ1-2; D is unclear. Germline CDR1 and CDR2: SQVTM and ANQGSEA. The V end was cut by 3 bases, the J end by 4 bases, with 3 bases between. The CDR3 length is 10 residues. The CDR3 loop reads CSVDSYGYTF. The CDR3 coding sequence is TGCAGCGTTGACAGCTATGGCTACACCTTC.

The chain employs TRBV3-1 (or the pseudogene TRBV3-2) and TRBJ1-4; no clear D gene. The germline V gene encodes CDR1 LGHDT and CDR2 YNNKEL (reference sequence). The CDR3 extends over 14 amino acids. V gave up 4 bases and J gave up 4 bases, with 10 bases separating them. The CDR3 sequence: CASSPHRGNEKLFF. The DNA for the CDR3 is TGTGCCAGCAGCCCCCATCGGGGTAATGAAAAACTGTTTTTT.

The rearrangement uses TRBV7-3 and TRBJ2-2; D gene uncertain. V gave up 3 bases and J gave up 3 bases, with 8 bases separating them. Germline V gene sequence: CDR1 SGHTA, CDR2 FQGTGA. The CDR3 runs to 14 residues. CDR3 region: CASSFPGHTGELFF. CDR3 sequence (DNA): TGTGCCAGCAGCTTCCCCGGACACACCGGGGAGCTGTTTTTT. The full variable domain, its missing parts supplied by reference TRBV7-3 and TRBJ2-2, is GAGVSQTPSNKVTEKGKYVELRCDPISGHTALYWYRQSLGQGPEFLIYFQGTGAADDSGLPNDRFFAVRPEGSVSTLKIQRTERGDSAVYLCASSFPGHTGELFFGEGSRLTVL.

The V call is TRBV28, the J call TRBJ2-1; 8 bases match TRBD2. V was clipped by 7 bases and J by 4 bases; unmatched bases: 9. The germline V gene has CDR1 MDHEN and CDR2 SYDVKM. The CDR3 covers 15 residues. CDR3 DNA sequence: TGTGCCAGCACCAGCCCGGGACTAGATTACAATGAGCAGTTCTTC. It encodes CASTSPGLDYNEQFF.

The chain recombines TRBV28 with TRBJ1-5; D uncertain. The germline V gene encodes CDR1 MDHEN and CDR2 SYDVKM. The CDR3 is 14 residues long. V lost 3 bases to trimming and J lost 2 bases, with 8 bases between them. The CDR3 protein is CASSLGSGNQPQHF. The DNA of the CDR3 is TGTGCCAGCAGTTTGGGTTCGGGCAATCAGCCCCAGCATTTT.

In this sample, this clone turned up once. The chain joins TRBV9 to TRBJ2-2, with 8 bases identical to TRBD1. Unmatched junction bases numbered 10, after V lost 8 bases and J lost 4 bases. Looked up from germline, CDR1 is SGDLS and CDR2 is YYNGEE. The CDR3 has 15 residues. The CDR3 is CASTAWTGTTGELFF. For the CDR3, the DNA is TGTGCCAGTACCGCTTGGACAGGGACCACCGGGGAGCTGTTTTTT. The full variable domain, with the rest looked up from reference TRBV9 and TRBJ2-2, is DSGVTQTPKHLITATGQRVTLRCSPRSGDLSVYWYQQSLDQGLQFLIQYYNGEERAKGNILERFSAQQFPDLHSELNLSSLELGDSALYFCASTAWTGTTGELFFGEGSRLTVL.

The rearrangement joins TRBV7-3 to TRBJ2-1; D not resolved. Germline V gives CDR1 SGHTA, CDR2 FQGTGA. The CDR3 runs 13 residues. The V and J ends lost 5 bases and 5 bases respectively, with 10 bases between them. CDR3: CASSSRRNNEQFF. The CDR3 DNA is TGTGCCAGCAGCAGCAGACGGAACAATGAGCAGTTCTTC.

This clone turned up a few times. The chain carries TRBV9 and TRBJ2-1, with TRBD2 identical over 9 bases. Germline V lookup: CDR1 SGDLS, CDR2 YYNGEE. The V segment lost 0 bases and the J segment 9 bases; nucleotides outside the gene matches: 7. This CDR3 contains 15 residues. The CDR3 region is CASSVGVLAGTEQFF. The CDR3 DNA follows: TGTGCCAGCAGCGTAGGGGTTCTAGCGGGGACTGAGCAGTTCTTC. The variable domain in full, completed from reference TRBV9 and TRBJ2-1, reads DSGVTQTPKHLITATGQRVTLRCSPRSGDLSVYWYQQSLDQGLQFLIQYYNGEERAKGNILERFSAQQFPDLHSELNLSSLELGDSALYFCASSVGVLAGTEQFFGPGTRLTVL.

The chain employs TRBV28 and TRBJ2-7; tentatively, D is TRBD1 (6 bases). This CDR3 comprises 13 residues. Germline V gene lookup returns CDR1 MDHEN and CDR2 SYDVKM. V lost 7 bases and J lost 5, with 15 bases in between. CDR3 residues: CASTRDTLHEQYF. For the CDR3, the DNA is TGTGCCAGCACCAGGGACACATTGCACGAGCAGTACTTC.

This chain uses TRBV6-4 with TRBJ2-3; D not resolved. The CDR3 is 14 amino acids. Trimming removed 0 bases at V and 0 bases at J, with 4 bases between. The germline V gene encodes CDR1 MRHNA and CDR2 SNTAGT. CDR3 sequence (DNA): TGTGCCAGCAGTGACTCCTGGAGCACAGATACGCAGTATTTT. This gives the protein CASSDSWSTDTQYF.

CDR3 region: CASSLYREPGANVLTF. The CDR3 DNA is TGTGCCAGCAGTTTATATCGGGAACCTGGGGCCAACGTCCTGACTTTC. The chain has TRBV27 and TRBJ2-6, with D maybe TRBD2 (5 bases). Trimming shortened V by 1 base and J by 2 bases, and 9 bases separated the two germline ends. Germline CDR1 MNHEY, CDR2 SMNVEV (reference sequence). The CDR3 covers 16 residues. The variable domain in full, completed from reference TRBV27 and TRBJ2-6, reads EAQVTQNPRYLITVTGKKLTVTCSQNMNHEYMSWYRQDPGLGLRQIYYSMNVEVTDKGDVPEGYKVSRKEKRNFPLILESPSPNQTSLYFCASSLYREPGANVLTFGAGSRLTVL.

The chain joins TRBV6-1 to TRBJ1-2; maybe TRBD1 (5 bases). Germline V CDR1 and CDR2: MNHNS, SASEGT. There are 12 residues in the CDR3. V lost 3 bases to trimming and J lost 5 bases, with 7 bases between them. CDR3 in amino acids: CASSERGYGYTF. The CDR3 DNA is TGTGCCAGCAGTGAGCGGGGGTATGGCTACACCTTC.

The chain couples TRBV7-3 to TRBJ1-6; D is ambiguous. Trimming removed 7 bases at V and 7 bases at J, with 11 bases between. Germline V CDR1 and CDR2: SGHTA, FQGTGA. The CDR3 sequence is 13 residues long. CDR3 in amino acids: CASNNGGNSPLHF. CDR3 bases: TGTGCCAGCAACAATGGAGGGAATTCACCCCTCCACTTT.

This chain joins TRBV27 and TRBJ1-2; D unresolved. The CDR3 runs 12 residues. Between the trimmed V and J ends, which lost 5 bases and 4 bases, there was a span of 8 bases. In germline, CDR1 is MNHEY, CDR2 SMNVEV (reference sequence). The CDR3 nucleotides are TGTGCCAGCAGTGGAGACACCTATGGCTACACCTTC. Translating it yields CASSGDTYGYTF.

The CDR3 sequence is CASSQVGFGGSVAFF. The CDR3 nucleotides are TGCGCCAGCAGCCAAGTAGGATTTGGAGGTAGTGTGGCTTTCTTT. The gene calls are TRBV4-3 and TRBJ1-1; D unclear. V lost 1 base and J lost 11, with 20 bases in between. Germline CDR1 reads LGHNA; CDR2 reads YSLEER. This CDR3 contains 15 residues.